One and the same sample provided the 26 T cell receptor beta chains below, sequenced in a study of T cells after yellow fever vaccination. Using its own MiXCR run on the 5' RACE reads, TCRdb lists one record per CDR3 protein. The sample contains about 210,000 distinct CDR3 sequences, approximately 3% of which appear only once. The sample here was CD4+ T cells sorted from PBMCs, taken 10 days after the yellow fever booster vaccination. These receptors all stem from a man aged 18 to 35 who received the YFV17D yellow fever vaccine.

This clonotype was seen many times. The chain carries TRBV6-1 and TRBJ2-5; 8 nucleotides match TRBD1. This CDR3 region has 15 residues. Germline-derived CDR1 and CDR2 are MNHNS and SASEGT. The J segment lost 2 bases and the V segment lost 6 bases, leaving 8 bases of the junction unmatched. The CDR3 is CASRRNRGEQETQYF. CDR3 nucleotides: TGTGCCAGCAGAAGGAACAGGGGGGAGCAAGAGACCCAGTACTTC.

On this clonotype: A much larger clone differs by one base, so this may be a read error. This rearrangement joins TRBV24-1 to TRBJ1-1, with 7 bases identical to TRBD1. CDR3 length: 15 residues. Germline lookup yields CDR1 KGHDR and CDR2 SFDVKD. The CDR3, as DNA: TGTGGCACCGCAGGGGGGTCAGGACCGAACACTGAAGCTTTCTTT. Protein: CGTAGGSGPNTEAFF.

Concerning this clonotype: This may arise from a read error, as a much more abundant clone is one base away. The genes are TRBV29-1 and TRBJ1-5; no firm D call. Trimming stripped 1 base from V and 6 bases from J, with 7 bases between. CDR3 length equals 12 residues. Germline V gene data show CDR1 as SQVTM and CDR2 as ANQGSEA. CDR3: CSVEVIGQPQHF. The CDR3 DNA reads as TGCAGCGTTGAAGTTATAGGTCAGCCCCAGCATTTT. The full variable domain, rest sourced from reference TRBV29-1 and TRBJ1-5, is SAVISQKPSRDICQRGTSLTIQCQVDSQVTMMFWYRQQPGQSLTLIATANQGSEATYESGFVIDKFPISRPNLTFSTLTVSNMSPEDSSIYLCSVEVIGQPQHFGDGTRLSIL.

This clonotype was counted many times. Written as DNA, the CDR3 is TGTGCCAGCAGCGTAGAGTCGAACACTGAAGCTTTCTTT. Translating it yields CASSVESNTEAFF. The chain employs TRBV9 and TRBJ1-1; no reliable D call. CDR1 SGDLS and CDR2 YYNGEE come from the germline V gene. Trimming removed 0 bases from V and 1 base from J, with 4 bases in between. There are 13 residues in the CDR3.

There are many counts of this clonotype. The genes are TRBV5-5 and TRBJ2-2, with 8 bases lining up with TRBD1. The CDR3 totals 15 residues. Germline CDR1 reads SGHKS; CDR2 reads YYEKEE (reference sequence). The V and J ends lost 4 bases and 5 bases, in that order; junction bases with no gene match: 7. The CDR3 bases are TGTGCCAGCAGCCAGACAGGGGAATTGACCGGGGAGCTGTTTTTT. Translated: CASSQTGELTGELFF.

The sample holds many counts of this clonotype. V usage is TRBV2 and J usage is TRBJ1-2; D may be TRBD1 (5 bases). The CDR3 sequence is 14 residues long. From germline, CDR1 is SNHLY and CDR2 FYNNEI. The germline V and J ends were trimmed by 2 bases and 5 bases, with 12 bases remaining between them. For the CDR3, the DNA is TGTGCCAGCAGTGAATCCGGGCAGGGTTATGGCTACACCTTC. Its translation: CASSESGQGYGYTF.

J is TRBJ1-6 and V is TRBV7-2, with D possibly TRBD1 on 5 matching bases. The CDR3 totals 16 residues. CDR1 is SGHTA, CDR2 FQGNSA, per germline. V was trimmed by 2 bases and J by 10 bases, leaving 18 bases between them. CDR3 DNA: TGTGCCAGCAGCTTATCCTCCGGCAGGGCGTCCTCACCCCTCCACTTT. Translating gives CASSLSSGRASSPLHF.

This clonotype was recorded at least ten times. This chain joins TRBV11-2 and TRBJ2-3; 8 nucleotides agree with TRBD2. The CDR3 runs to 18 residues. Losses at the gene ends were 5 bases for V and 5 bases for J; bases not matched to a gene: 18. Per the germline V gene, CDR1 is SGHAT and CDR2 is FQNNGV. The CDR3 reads CASSPLERLAGLGDTQYF. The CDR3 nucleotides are TGTGCCAGCAGCCCCCTCGAGAGGCTAGCGGGCTTGGGAGATACGCAGTATTTT.

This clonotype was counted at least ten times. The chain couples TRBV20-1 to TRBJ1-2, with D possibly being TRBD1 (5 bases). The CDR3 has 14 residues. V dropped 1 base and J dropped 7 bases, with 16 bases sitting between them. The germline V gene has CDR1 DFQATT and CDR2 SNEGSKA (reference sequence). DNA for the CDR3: TGCAGTGCTAGAGCGCCAGGGATGGCTAGTGGCTACACCTTC. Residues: CSARAPGMASGYTF.

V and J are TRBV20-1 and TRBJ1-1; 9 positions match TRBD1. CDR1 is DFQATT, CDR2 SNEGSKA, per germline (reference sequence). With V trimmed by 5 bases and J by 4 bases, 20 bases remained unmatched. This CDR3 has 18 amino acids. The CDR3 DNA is TGCAGTGCTTTAAACCGGGACAGGGTCGTCCGCCGGAGCACTGAAGCTTTCTTT. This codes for CSALNRDRVVRRSTEAFF.

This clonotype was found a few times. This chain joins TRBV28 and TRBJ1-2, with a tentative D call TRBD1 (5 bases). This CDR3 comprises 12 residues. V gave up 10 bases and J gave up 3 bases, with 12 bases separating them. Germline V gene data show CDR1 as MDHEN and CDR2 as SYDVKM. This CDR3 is CATDDRDYGYTF. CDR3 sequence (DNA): TGTGCCACCGACGACAGAGACTATGGCTACACCTTC.

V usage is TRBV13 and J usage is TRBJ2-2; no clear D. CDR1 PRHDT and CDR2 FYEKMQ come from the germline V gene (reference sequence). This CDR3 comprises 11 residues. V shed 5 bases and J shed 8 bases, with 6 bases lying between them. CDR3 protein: CASSVGGELFF. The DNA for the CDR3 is TGTGCCAGCAGCGTTGGGGGGGAGCTGTTTTTT.

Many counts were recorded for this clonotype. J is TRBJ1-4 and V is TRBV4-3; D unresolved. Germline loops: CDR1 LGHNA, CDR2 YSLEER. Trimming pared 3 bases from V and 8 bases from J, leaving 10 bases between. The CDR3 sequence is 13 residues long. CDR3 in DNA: TGCGCCAGCAGCCAGAACGGGGTAGAAAAACTGTTTTTT. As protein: CASSQNGVEKLFF.

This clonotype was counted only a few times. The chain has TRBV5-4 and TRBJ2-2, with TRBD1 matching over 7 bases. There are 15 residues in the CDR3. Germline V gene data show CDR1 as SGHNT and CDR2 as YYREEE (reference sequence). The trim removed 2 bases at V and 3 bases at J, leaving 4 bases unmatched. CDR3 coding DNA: TGTGCCAGCAGCTTTCGTCAGGGGGACACCGGGGAGCTGTTTTTT. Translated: CASSFRQGDTGELFF. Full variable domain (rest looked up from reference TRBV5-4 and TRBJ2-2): ETGVTQSPTHLIKTRGQQVTLRCSSQSGHNTVSWYQQALGQGPQFIFQYYREEENGRGNFPPRFSGLQFPNYSSELNVNALELDDSALYLCASSFRQGDTGELFFGEGSRLTVL.

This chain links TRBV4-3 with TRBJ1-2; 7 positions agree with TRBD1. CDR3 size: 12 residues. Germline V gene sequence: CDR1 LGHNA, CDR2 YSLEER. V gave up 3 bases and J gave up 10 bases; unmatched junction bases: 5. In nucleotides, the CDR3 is TGCGCCAGCAGCCATCACACAGGGGACTACACCTTC. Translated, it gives CASSHHTGDYTF.

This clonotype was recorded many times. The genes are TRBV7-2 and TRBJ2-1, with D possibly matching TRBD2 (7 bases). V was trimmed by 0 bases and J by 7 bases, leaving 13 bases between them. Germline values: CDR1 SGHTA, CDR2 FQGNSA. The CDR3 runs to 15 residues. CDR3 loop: CASSLAWTRGNEQFF. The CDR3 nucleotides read TGTGCCAGCAGCTTAGCTTGGACTAGGGGGAATGAGCAGTTCTTC.

The CDR3 loop reads CASSPILGSGANVLTF. For the CDR3, the DNA is TGTGCCAGCAGCCCCATCTTAGGGTCCGGGGCCAACGTCCTGACTTTC. V gene TRBV9 combines with J gene TRBJ2-6; D gene ambiguous. CDR3 length: 16 residues. Deletions cut 4 bases from V and 4 bases from J, with 15 bases between. Germline-derived CDR1 and CDR2 are SGDLS and YYNGEE.

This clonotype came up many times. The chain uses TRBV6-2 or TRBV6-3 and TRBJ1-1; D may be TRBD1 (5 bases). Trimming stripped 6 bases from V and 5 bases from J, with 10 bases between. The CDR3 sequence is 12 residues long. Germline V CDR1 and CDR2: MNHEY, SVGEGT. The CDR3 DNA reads TGTGCCAGCAGGGGGCAAGGAACTGAAGCTTTCTTT. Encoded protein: CASRGQGTEAFF.

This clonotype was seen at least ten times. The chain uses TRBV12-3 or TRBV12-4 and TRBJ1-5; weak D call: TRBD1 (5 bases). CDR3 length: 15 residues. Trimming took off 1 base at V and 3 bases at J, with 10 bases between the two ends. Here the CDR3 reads CASSLGGTVNQPQHF. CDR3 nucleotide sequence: TGTGCCAGCAGTTTAGGGGGGACGGTCAATCAGCCCCAGCATTTT.

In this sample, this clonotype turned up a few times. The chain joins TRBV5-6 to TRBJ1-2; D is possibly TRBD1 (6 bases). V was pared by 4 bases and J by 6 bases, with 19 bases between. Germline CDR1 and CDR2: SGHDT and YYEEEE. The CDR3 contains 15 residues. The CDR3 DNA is TGTGCCAGCAGCCAAGTACAGGGATGGGCGGATGGCTACACCTTC. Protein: CASSQVQGWADGYTF. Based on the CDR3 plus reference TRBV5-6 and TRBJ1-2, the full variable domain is DAGVTQSPTHLIKTRGQQVTLRCSPKSGHDTVSWYQQALGQGPQFIFQYYEEEERQRGNFPDRFSGHQFPNYSSELNVNALLLGDSALYLCASSQVQGWADGYTFGSGTRLTVV.

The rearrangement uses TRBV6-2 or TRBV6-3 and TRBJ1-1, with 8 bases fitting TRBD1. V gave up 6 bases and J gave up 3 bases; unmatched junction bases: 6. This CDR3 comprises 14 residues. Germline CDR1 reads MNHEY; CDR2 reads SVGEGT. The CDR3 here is CASSPGTGHTEAFF. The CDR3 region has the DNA TGTGCCAGCAGCCCCGGGACAGGACACACTGAAGCTTTCTTT.

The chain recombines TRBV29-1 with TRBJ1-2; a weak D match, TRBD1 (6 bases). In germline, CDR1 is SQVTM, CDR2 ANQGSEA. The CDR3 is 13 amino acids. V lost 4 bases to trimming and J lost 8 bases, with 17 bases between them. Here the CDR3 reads CSVGDIQGRGYTF. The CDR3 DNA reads TGCAGCGTTGGGGACATCCAGGGTAGAGGCTACACCTTC.

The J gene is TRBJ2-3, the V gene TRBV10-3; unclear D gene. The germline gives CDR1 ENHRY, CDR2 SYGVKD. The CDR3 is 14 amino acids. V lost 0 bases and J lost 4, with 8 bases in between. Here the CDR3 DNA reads TGTGCCATCAGTGAGTCGACTCGGGCAGATACGCAGTATTTT. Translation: CAISESTRADTQYF.

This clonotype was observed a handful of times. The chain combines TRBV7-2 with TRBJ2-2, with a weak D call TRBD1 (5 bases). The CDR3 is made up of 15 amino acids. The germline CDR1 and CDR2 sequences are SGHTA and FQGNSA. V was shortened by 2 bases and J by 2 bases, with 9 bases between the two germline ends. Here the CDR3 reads CASSLMRTNTGELFF. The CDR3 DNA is TGTGCCAGCAGCTTAATGCGGACAAACACCGGGGAGCTGTTTTTT.

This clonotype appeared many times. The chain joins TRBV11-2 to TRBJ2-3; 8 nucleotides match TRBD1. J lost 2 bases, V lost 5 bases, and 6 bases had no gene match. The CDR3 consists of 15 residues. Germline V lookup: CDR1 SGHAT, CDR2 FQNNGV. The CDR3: CASSTGQGDTDTQYF. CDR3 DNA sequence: TGTGCCAGCAGCACAGGACAGGGTGACACAGATACGCAGTATTTT.

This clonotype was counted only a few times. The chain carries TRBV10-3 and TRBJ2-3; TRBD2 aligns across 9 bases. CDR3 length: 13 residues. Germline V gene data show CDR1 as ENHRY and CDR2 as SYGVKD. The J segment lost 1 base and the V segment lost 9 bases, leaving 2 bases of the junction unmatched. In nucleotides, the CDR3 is TGTGCCATTGAGCGGGAGGGCACAGATACGCAGTATTTT. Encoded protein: CAIEREGTDTQYF.